The 12 T cell receptor beta chains listed next were all sequenced from one sample in a study of T cell clones after liver transplantation. TCRdb's table, derived via immunoSEQ multiplex PCR, lists solely in-frame clones and lacks some. The sample has about 16,000 clones; around 87% are singletons. The input for sequencing was CD8+ T cells from blood, taken just over 45 months after liver transplant. These TCRs come from a human patient who received a liver transplant. A share of the T cells may be of graft donor origin.

The rearrangement joins TRBV28 to TRBJ2-1, with 13 bases lining up with TRBD2. There are 16 residues in the CDR3. Germline V lookup: CDR1 MDHEN, CDR2 SYDVKM. Trimming removed 5 bases from V and 10 bases from J; junction bases left unmatched: 11. As DNA, the CDR3 is TGTGCCAGCAGTCCCCCCGGGACTAGCGGGACAGGCGAGCAGTTCTTC. Encoded protein: CASSPPGTSGTGEQFF.

V and J are TRBV7-6 and TRBJ2-1, with D uncertain. The germline V and J ends were trimmed by 1 base and 5 bases, with 6 bases remaining between them. Looked up from germline, CDR1 is SGHVS and CDR2 is FNYEAQ. The CDR3 has 13 amino acids. Here the CDR3 reads CASSLDGNNEQFF. In nucleotides, the CDR3 is TGTGCCAGCAGCTTAGATGGGAACAATGAGCAGTTCTTC.

The chain recombines TRBV5-6 with TRBJ1-5; D gene uncertain. The ends were cut back, 4 bases at V and 4 bases at J, with 15 bases in the middle. Germline V gene lookup returns CDR1 SGHDT and CDR2 YYEEEE. The CDR3 covers 15 residues. The CDR3 DNA reads TGTGCCAGCAGCCCTACCAAAGCTGGGAATCAGCCCCAGCATTTT. Translated, it gives CASSPTKAGNQPQHF.

V usage is TRBV19 and J usage is TRBJ2-2; 9 nucleotides match TRBD1. Germline CDR1 LNHDA, CDR2 SQIVND (reference sequence). The CDR3 is made up of 16 amino acids. V lost 5 bases and J lost 4; bases outside the gene matches: 8. CDR3 loop: CASSSWTGEGTGELFF. The CDR3 coding sequence is TGTGCCAGTAGTTCCTGGACAGGGGAAGGCACCGGGGAGCTGTTTTTT. Based on the CDR3 plus reference TRBV19 and TRBJ2-2, the full variable domain is DGGITQSPKYLFRKEGQNVTLSCEQNLNHDAMYWYRQDPGQGLRLIYYSQIVNDFQKGDIAEGYSVSREKKESFPLTVTSAQKNPTAFYLCASSSWTGEGTGELFFGEGSRLTVL.

This sequence joins TRBV2 and TRBJ2-7; a weak D match, TRBD1 (6 bases). The ends were cut back, 7 bases at V and 0 bases at J, with 13 bases in the middle. The CDR3 spans 14 residues. The germline V gene has CDR1 SNHLY and CDR2 FYNNEI. The CDR3 bases are TGTGCCAGCACCCAGACAGGTCCCTCCTACGAGCAGTACTTC. Translating gives CASTQTGPSYEQYF.

This clone was detected only once. The chain couples TRBV11-2 to TRBJ2-1; TRBD1 aligns across 7 bases. The CDR3 sequence is 13 residues long. CDR1 is SGHAT and CDR2 is FQNNGV in the germline V gene. The J segment lost 12 bases and the V segment lost 1 base, leaving 6 bases of the junction unmatched. Written as DNA, the CDR3 is TGTGCCAGCAGCTTAGGGCGGGCAGGGGGGCAGTTCTTC. It yields the protein CASSLGRAGGQFF.

The chain employs TRBV5-1 and TRBJ1-2; no clear D. V was cut by 0 bases and J by 7 bases, with 10 bases left in between. The CDR3 length is 13 residues. Germline assignment: CDR1 SGHRS and CDR2 YFSETQ. The CDR3 here is CASSLALQLGYTF. The CDR3 nucleotides are TGCGCCAGCAGCTTGGCCCTCCAGCTTGGCTACACCTTC.

The V call is TRBV9, the J call TRBJ2-3; D is possibly TRBD1 (6 bases). Germline-derived CDR1 and CDR2 are SGDLS and YYNGEE. CDR3 size: 13 residues. V was clipped by 4 bases and J by 4 bases, with 10 bases between them. The CDR3 bases are TGTGCCAGCAGCTCAGGGGTCCCAGATACGCAGTATTTT. Amino acid sequence: CASSSGVPDTQYF.

This clone appeared a single time. CDR3 DNA: TGTGCCAGCAGGGGGACAGGTGAATATGGCTACACCTTC. This translates into CASRGTGEYGYTF. V gene TRBV28 combines with J gene TRBJ1-2, with TRBD1 identical over 8 bases. V gave up 6 bases and J gave up 5 bases; unmatched junction bases: 5. CDR3 length: 13 amino acids. CDR1 and CDR2 (germline): MDHEN, SYDVKM.

The gene calls are TRBV2 and TRBJ1-4; no reliable D call. Germline V gene data show CDR1 as SNHLY and CDR2 as FYNNEI. The CDR3 sequence is 24 residues long. V lost 0 bases and J lost 0, with 32 bases in between. This chain's CDR3 is CASSEALPVGIGWDYQPTNEKLFF. The DNA for the CDR3 is TGTGCCAGCAGTGAAGCGCTTCCAGTTGGGATTGGGTGGGATTATCAGCCAACTAATGAAAAACTGTTTTTT. Variable domain in full (rest from reference TRBV2 and TRBJ1-4): EPEVTQTPSHQVTQMGQEVILRCVPISNHLYFYWYRQILGQKVEFLVSFYNNEISEKSEIFDDQFSVERPDGSNFTLKIRSTKLEDSAMYFCASSEALPVGIGWDYQPTNEKLFFGSGTQLSVL.

This clone was observed a handful of times. The chain combines TRBV4-2 with TRBJ2-7; D remains ambiguous. This CDR3 comprises 13 residues. Germline V CDR1 and CDR2: LGHNA, YNFKEQ. V gave up 1 base and J gave up 4 bases, with 8 bases separating them. CDR3 in amino acids: CASSQGSRYEQYF. The CDR3 region has the DNA TGTGCCAGCAGCCAAGGAAGCCGTTACGAGCAGTACTTC.

The chain has TRBV5-1 and TRBJ2-7; either TRBD1 or TRBD2 may supply D (5 bases each). Germline assignment: CDR1 SGHRS and CDR2 YFSETQ. V lost 1 base and J lost 0, with 11 bases in between. CDR3 length: 15 residues. CDR3 DNA: TGCGCCAGCAGCTTGTCCGGGACGGCCTCCTACGAGCAGTACTTC. This encodes CASSLSGTASYEQYF.